This TCR beta chain was captured by sequencing in a study of blood T cell repertoires in COVID-19 (dated by TCRdb to the early 2020s). For context, the study as a whole: Collaborator samples came from the United States, Italy and Spain and covered acute and convalescent phases of COVID-19. Samples came from the ongoing ImmuneRACE study (first 160 participants) plus 1,254 subjects from 6 global collaborators. The material from the prospective study consisted of cDNA or gDNA derived from T cells, B-cell-depleted T cells, or PBMCs. Deeply sampled blood TCRbeta repertoires from subjects exposed to, actively infected with, or recovered from COVID-19 were included in the dataset. The repertoires were released in a freely available public database intended as a resource for research on the immune response to SARS-CoV-2. Sample metadata almost always included a de-identified subject ID, COVID-19 status, age in years and sex. Where HLA class I and class II types were available, the types were taken from metadata supplied by the sample provider, not from assay-based typing. What the authors observed across the whole study: Clinical and demographic metadata were provided uncurated, with the amount varying by source and participant.

Each collaborating institution followed its own protocols to collect whole blood in K2EDTA tubes. For TCRbeta analysis, collaborators shipped samples in one of three forms: frozen whole blood, isolated PBMCs, or DNA extracted from either of those sample types. A note on this clone: This receptor's antigen is unknown. Per-base qualities were not stored, and no clone one base away is much larger.

The immunoSEQ Assay, a bias-controlled multiplex PCR, was used to amplify TCRbeta CDR3 regions from genomic DNA. Under the source paper's analysis protocol: Within the assay, amplification of reference gene primers was used to estimate how many nucleated cells each sample contained. To quantify the absolute abundance of each unique TCRbeta CDR3 rearrangement, sequence reads were collapsed and filtered. For each sample, productive Simpson clonality was calculated as the square root of Simpson's diversity index across productive rearrangements. TCRdb carries this immuneACCESS record with in-frame sequences only. Its versions omit some clonotypes, under half of them owing to an unresolved V gene in the studies checked, with the rest unexplained. V and J calls and clone size are given by that table; D and trimming were obtained from the DNA. The sample data list under 250,000 clones, and about 80% of these were observed just once. The ten biggest clones cover about 8.1% of the sample.

V loses 1 base at its end and J loses 1 base; junction bases beyond the gene matches: 3. There are 16 amino acids in the CDR3, from cysteine to phenylalanine inclusive. The DNA shown is the 48-base CDR3, in frame from base 1. Sequences KGHSH (CDR1) and LQKENI (CDR2) are obtained from the germline V gene. The clonotype comes from a man older than 75 with acute or convalescent COVID-19. Sample: peripheral blood. Recombination joined TRBV18 with TRBJ2-5; 10 of the junction bases match TRBD2. The sequenced DNA: TGTGCCAGCTCACCACGCCTAGCGGGAGTCCAAGAGACCCAGTACTTC. Its amino acids are CASSPRLAGVQETQYF. The reference TRBV18 and TRBJ2-5 proteins fill in what lies around the CDR3, so the full variable domain reads NAGVMQNPRHLVRRRGQEARLRCSPMKGHSHVYWYRQLPEEGLKFMVYLQKENIIDESGMPKERFSAEFPKEGPSILRIQQVVRGDSAAYFCASSPRLAGVQETQYFGPGTRLLVL.